A single sample is the source of the 24 T cell receptor beta chains below, sequenced in a study of cytomegalovirus exposure and HLA in healthy donors. The PCR made use of 60 Vbeta and 13 Jbeta primers. The table came from immunoSEQ multiplex PCR; TCRdb's copy has only in-frame clones and leaves some out. The sample has some 130,000 clones, more than 9.5% seen once; the top ten hold 1.5% to 2%. Material: PBMCs. These receptors originate from a man between 45 and 60 years old in good health and CMV-seronegative.

This clone was found a few times. V and J are TRBV10-3 and TRBJ2-7, with D possibly TRBD2 on 6 matching bases. The V gene's germline CDR1 is ENHRY and CDR2 SYGVKD. CDR3 length: 15 amino acids. V was shortened by 10 bases and J by 2 bases, with 21 bases between the two germline ends. CDR3 DNA sequence: TGTGCCAGCCACGGAGGGAGCCTTCGGCCCTACGAGCAGTACTTC. Protein product: CASHGGSLRPYEQYF.

This clone has only a few counts. The chain joins TRBV7-9 to TRBJ1-2; a weak D match, TRBD1 (5 bases). The CDR3 is 15 residues long. The germline gives CDR1 SEHNR, CDR2 FQNEAQ (reference sequence). V was clipped by 10 bases and J by 4 bases, with 22 bases between them. CDR3 in DNA: TGTGCCAACGACCTGGGCGTCGGCAGGGCCTATGGCTACACCTTC. It translates to CANDLGVGRAYGYTF.

V usage is TRBV9 and J usage is TRBJ1-1; TRBD1 matches 10 bases. Germline lookup yields CDR1 SGDLS and CDR2 YYNGEE. The CDR3 consists of 14 residues. V lost 3 bases to trimming and J lost 3 bases; unmatched junction nucleotides: 2. CDR3 in DNA: TGTGCCAGCAGCGAGACAGGGGGCTACACTGAAGCTTTCTTT. As protein: CASSETGGYTEAFF.

The chain combines TRBV10-3 with TRBJ2-3; TRBD2 matches at 16 bases. The CDR3 length is 18 residues. With V trimmed by 3 bases and J by 6 bases, 9 bases remained unmatched. CDR1 is ENHRY, CDR2 SYGVKD, per germline. Written as DNA, the CDR3 is TGTGCCATCAGTGACCCCGGGACTAGCGGGGGGGCGGTGGATACGCAGTATTTT. This sequence encodes CAISDPGTSGGAVDTQYF.

This rearrangement joins TRBV28 to TRBJ2-7; TRBD2 aligns across 8 bases. Trimming took 7 bases from V and 4 from J; bases not matched to a gene: 6. The CDR3 extends over 13 amino acids. Germline V gives CDR1 MDHEN, CDR2 SYDVKM. The CDR3 spells CASTEGGGYEQYF. CDR3 nucleotides: TGTGCCAGCACCGAAGGCGGGGGGTACGAGCAGTACTTC.

This sequence joins TRBV11-2 and TRBJ2-7; 8 positions agree with TRBD2. The length of the CDR3 is 13 residues. Trimming removed 3 bases from V and 2 bases from J; junction bases left unmatched: 0. Looked up from germline, CDR1 is SGHAT and CDR2 is FQNNGV. The CDR3 DNA is TGTGCCAGCAGCTTGGGACTAGCCTACGAGCAGTACTTC. Its translation is CASSLGLAYEQYF.

This rearrangement joins TRBV21-1 to TRBJ1-5; the table's D call TRBD1 went unverified against the DNA. TRBV21-1 is deemed a pseudogene. The CDR3 spans 21 residues. The CDR3 bases are TGTGCCAGCAGCTCTATCTCCCCGGGACAGGGGCGATACTTTAGCAATCAGCCCCAGCATTTT. As protein: CASSSISPGQGRYFSNQPQHF.

This clone was seen a few times. V and J are TRBV30 and TRBJ1-6; possibly TRBD1 for D (5 bases). The CDR3 extends over 14 amino acids. Deletions cut 0 bases from V and 10 bases from J, with 13 bases between. Looked up from germline, CDR1 is GTSNPN and CDR2 is SVGIG (reference sequence). This CDR3 is CAWSVRQGGSPLHF. The CDR3 DNA is TGTGCCTGGAGTGTAAGGCAGGGTGGGTCACCCCTCCACTTT.

This clone was seen a handful of times. V usage is TRBV6-5 and J usage is TRBJ1-2; 7 nucleotides line up with TRBD1. The CDR3 runs to 13 residues. From germline, CDR1 is MNHEY and CDR2 SVGAGI. After removal of 6 bases from V and 4 bases from J, the junction contained 5 bases not matched to a gene. As DNA, the CDR3 is TGTGCCAGCAGCTCCGACAGGGTCTATGGCTACACCTTC. It translates to CASSSDRVYGYTF.

This clone has more than one count but fewer than ten. This chain links TRBV7-9 with TRBJ2-5, with 12 bases that match TRBD2. The trim removed 1 base at V and 5 bases at J, leaving 2 bases unmatched. The CDR3 covers 15 residues. The germline gives CDR1 SEHNR, CDR2 FQNEAQ (reference sequence). As DNA, the CDR3 is TGTGCCAGCAGCTTAGGGACTAGCGGGATTGAGACCCAGTACTTC. It codes for CASSLGTSGIETQYF. Drawing the rest from reference TRBV7-9 and TRBJ2-5, the complete variable domain is DTGVSQNPRHKITKRGQNVTFRCDPISEHNRLYWYRQTLGQGPEFLTYFQNEAQLEKSRLLSDRFSAERPKGSFSTLEIQRTEQGDSAMYLCASSLGTSGIETQYFGPGTRLLVL.

The chain couples TRBV7-9 to TRBJ2-2, with 7 bases matching TRBD2. CDR3 size: 17 residues. CDR1 is SEHNR, CDR2 FQNEAQ, per germline (reference sequence). The ends lost 5 bases at V and 2 bases at J; junction bases unmatched: 11. CDR3 residues: CASSLRLSGTNTGELFF. CDR3 in DNA: TGTGCCAGCAGCCTCCGGCTCAGCGGGACCAACACCGGGGAGCTGTTTTTT.

This clone was seen more than once but under ten times. The chain employs TRBV4-1 and TRBJ1-2; possibly TRBD1 for D (6 bases). Trimming stripped 3 bases from V and 6 bases from J, with 20 bases between. CDR3 length: 16 amino acids. Germline-derived CDR1 and CDR2 are MGHRA and YSYEKL. CDR3 loop: CASSHGNRDRSHGYTF. The CDR3 DNA sequence: TGCGCCAGCAGCCATGGGAACCGAGACAGGAGTCATGGCTACACCTTC.

About this clone itself: In the same sample, other DNA sequences code for this CDR3. The CDR3 sequence: CASSLAGGGSYEQYF. The CDR3 region has the DNA TGTGCCAGCAGCTTAGCAGGCGGCGGTTCCTACGAGCAGTACTTC. This chain connects TRBV7-9 to TRBJ2-7; no firm D call. The length of the CDR3 is 15 residues. The V end was cut by 0 bases, the J end by 1 base, with 10 bases between. Per the germline V gene, CDR1 is SEHNR and CDR2 is FQNEAQ (reference sequence).

The table lists this clone with a few counts. The rearrangement joins TRBV7-9 to TRBJ2-1, with 7 bases identical to TRBD2. The junction had 6 bases not matched to a gene; V was cut back by 2 bases and J by 5 bases. Germline lookup yields CDR1 SEHNR and CDR2 FQNEAQ (reference sequence). The length of the CDR3 is 15 residues. CDR3 in amino acids: CASSLPSGADNEQFF. Written as DNA, the CDR3 is TGTGCCAGCAGCTTACCCAGCGGGGCAGACAATGAGCAGTTCTTC.

The genes are TRBV28 and TRBJ2-7, with TRBD1 matching 9 bases. V lost 6 bases, J lost 0 bases, and 0 bases stayed unmatched. There are 13 residues in the CDR3. Germline V CDR1 and CDR2: MDHEN, SYDVKM. CDR3: CASRTGGSYEQYF. As DNA, the CDR3 is TGTGCCAGCAGGACAGGGGGCTCCTACGAGCAGTACTTC.

This clone was counted between two and nine times. This chain uses TRBV4-1 with TRBJ1-1; 7 nucleotides align to TRBD1. From germline, CDR1 is MGHRA and CDR2 YSYEKL. This CDR3 contains 13 residues. J lost 4 bases, V lost 5 bases, and 4 bases had no gene match. CDR3 in amino acids: CASSVDRATEAFF. The CDR3 DNA reads TGCGCCAGCAGCGTAGACAGGGCCACTGAAGCTTTCTTT.

The genes are TRBV30 and TRBJ1-1, with D possibly being TRBD1 (6 bases). Trimming left V 2 bases short and J 5 bases short, with 15 bases between. Germline V gene lookup returns CDR1 GTSNPN and CDR2 SVGIG (reference sequence). The CDR3 is made up of 14 amino acids. CDR3 in amino acids: CAWSQGRVGTEAFF. As DNA, the CDR3 is TGTGCCTGGAGTCAGGGGAGGGTGGGAACTGAAGCTTTCTTT.

CDR3 nucleotide sequence: TGCGCCAGCAGCCAAGATAAAGTCCCCGGGGAGCAGTACTTC. Translated: CASSQDKVPGEQYF. The chain is built from TRBV4-1 and TRBJ2-7; D gene unclear. Trimming shortened V by 0 bases and J by 7 bases, and 13 bases separated the two germline ends. The CDR3 runs 14 residues. Germline V gene data show CDR1 as MGHRA and CDR2 as YSYEKL.

This clone was recorded a few times. This chain joins TRBV5-6 and TRBJ2-2; 7 bases align to TRBD1. Trimming at V came to 4 bases and at J to 6 bases, leaving 3 bases not matched to a gene. The CDR3 extends over 13 amino acids. Germline CDR1 and CDR2: SGHDT and YYEEEE. Here the CDR3 DNA reads TGTGCCAGCAGCCCGACAGGGTCCGGGGAGCTGTTTTTT. Translation gives CASSPTGSGELFF.

The V call is TRBV29-1, the J call TRBJ2-3, with D possibly being TRBD2 (5 bases). The CDR3 length is 14 residues. Per germline, CDR1 SQVTM and CDR2 ANQGSEA. Trimming stripped 4 bases from V and 3 bases from J, with 14 bases between. The CDR3 DNA is TGCAGCGTTGGGGGTGGGAGCGGTACAGATACGCAGTATTTT. This codes for CSVGGGSGTDTQYF.

This rearrangement joins TRBV19 to TRBJ2-7; D gene uncertain. Germline assignment: CDR1 LNHDA and CDR2 SQIVND (reference sequence). V dropped 5 bases and J dropped 2 bases, with 10 bases sitting between them. The CDR3 has 13 amino acids. CDR3 sequence reads: CASSWSQTYEQYF. CDR3 nucleotide sequence: TGTGCCAGTAGTTGGAGTCAGACCTACGAGCAGTACTTC. The whole variable domain, remainder taken from reference TRBV19 and TRBJ2-7, is DGGITQSPKYLFRKEGQNVTLSCEQNLNHDAMYWYRQDPGQGLRLIYYSQIVNDFQKGDIAEGYSVSREKKESFPLTVTSAQKNPTAFYLCASSWSQTYEQYFGPGTRLTVT.

This clone has just a few counts. The chain recombines TRBV19 with TRBJ1-5; TRBD1 might be the D (5 bases). This CDR3 is built from 15 residues. Trimming left V 9 bases short and J 4 bases short, with 19 bases between. Germline loops: CDR1 LNHDA, CDR2 SQIVND (reference sequence). This CDR3 is CASSTAHNPNQPQHF. The CDR3 DNA reads TGTGCCAGCTCGACAGCTCACAACCCGAATCAGCCCCAGCATTTT.

This clone was seen a handful of times. The rearrangement links TRBV30 to TRBJ1-6; D not resolved. CDR3 size: 12 residues. V gave up 1 base and J gave up 9 bases, with 7 bases separating them. Per germline, CDR1 GTSNPN and CDR2 SVGIG (reference sequence). DNA for the CDR3: TGTGCCTGGAGTGCGCGGGGTTCACCCCTCCACTTT. It is translated as CAWSARGSPLHF.

The chain carries TRBV10-1 and TRBJ2-5; no definite D call. The assigned J gene may be wrong: the sequence end matches TRBJ2-7 better. Germline CDR1 and CDR2: WNHNN and SYGVQD (reference sequence). The CDR3 sequence is 14 residues long. The CDR3 spells CASSETLGSYEQYF. CDR3 DNA sequence: TGCGCCAGCAGTGAGACCCTGGGCTCCTACGAGCAGTACTTC.